The 30 T cell receptor beta chains presented below share a single source sample, sequenced in a study of T-cell reconstitution after alpha-beta-depleted transplantation in children. For TCRbeta, the library was prepared with unique molecular identifiers. MiXCR was run by TCRdb on the PCR reads, yielding one entry per CDR3 protein. The sample lists some 640,000 distinct CDR3 sequences; approximately 16% were seen once. Sequenced here: PBMCs from the stem cell graft donor, sampled from the stem cell graft. Every receptor here comes from a human donor who donated a stem cell graft to a child with acute myeloid leukemia.

The J gene is TRBJ2-3, the V gene TRBV9; tentative D call: TRBD2 (6 bases). This CDR3 is 15 amino acids long. Germline CDR1 is SGDLS and CDR2 is YYNGEE. V lost 4 bases, J lost 2 bases, and 14 bases lay in between. CDR3 loop: CASSWRVGATDTQYF. CDR3 DNA sequence: TGTGCCAGCAGCTGGAGGGTGGGAGCCACAGATACGCAGTATTTT. The full variable domain, rest sourced from reference TRBV9 and TRBJ2-3, is DSGVTQTPKHLITATGQRVTLRCSPRSGDLSVYWYQQSLDQGLQFLIQYYNGEERAKGNILERFSAQQFPDLHSELNLSSLELGDSALYFCASSWRVGATDTQYFGPGTRLTVL.

The chain is built from TRBV27 and TRBJ1-6; D is unclear. The germline CDR1 and CDR2 sequences are MNHEY and SMNVEV (reference sequence). The CDR3 has 15 amino acids. Trimming removed 5 bases at V and 3 bases at J, with 11 bases between. CDR3 protein: CASSVIRDYNSPLHF. The CDR3, as DNA: TGTGCCAGCAGTGTGATCCGGGACTATAATTCACCCCTCCACTTT.

This clonotype occurred a few times. The chain links TRBV4-1 to TRBJ2-2; D is unresolved. Germline V gene sequence: CDR1 MGHRA, CDR2 YSYEKL. The CDR3 covers 14 residues. The V end lost 4 bases, the J end lost 7 bases, and 13 bases lay between the germline ends. The CDR3 spells CASSPPDTVGELFF. As DNA, the CDR3 is TGCGCCAGCAGCCCTCCCGACACCGTCGGGGAGCTGTTTTTT.

This clonotype has only a few counts. The chain is built from TRBV7-2 and TRBJ2-7, with 7 bases aligning to TRBD1. The junction had 2 bases not matched to a gene; V was cut back by 4 bases and J by 5 bases. Germline CDR1 is SGHTA and CDR2 is FQGNSA. The CDR3 spans 12 residues. The CDR3 is CASSSGGDEQYF. In DNA, the CDR3 is TGTGCCAGCAGCTCAGGGGGAGACGAGCAGTACTTC.

The chain joins TRBV21-1 to TRBJ2-4; whether TRBD1, the table's D call, matches the DNA was not checked. TRBV21-1 counts as a pseudogene. This CDR3 is built from 14 residues. The CDR3 coding sequence is TGTGCCAGCAGCTCCCGGACAGGTCGAAACATTCAGTACTTC. This sequence encodes CASSSRTGRNIQYF.

This clonotype showed up just a few times. The chain couples TRBV10-3 to TRBJ1-2, with 7 nucleotides matching TRBD1. The V gene end was trimmed by 2 bases and the J gene end by 8 bases; junction bases not matched to a gene: 11. The CDR3 has 15 amino acids. The germline V gene encodes CDR1 ENHRY and CDR2 SYGVKD. CDR3 protein: CAISEGDSQRVGYTF. The DNA for the CDR3 is TGTGCCATCAGTGAGGGGGACAGCCAGAGGGTCGGCTACACCTTC.

This clonotype was seen more than once but under ten times. The chain has TRBV7-7 and TRBJ2-1; TRBD2 matches at 13 bases. The V and J ends lost 5 bases and 7 bases, in that order; junction bases with no gene match: 11. CDR3 size: 17 residues. Germline CDR1 and CDR2: SSHAT and FNYEAQ (reference sequence). The CDR3 region has the DNA TGTGCCAGCAGCCCGACTAGCGGGGGGTATATAGTAAATGAGCAGTTCTTC. Translated: CASSPTSGGYIVNEQFF.

To note about this clonotype: A much bigger clone sits one base away, suggesting this may be a read error. The V and J genes are TRBV7-3 and TRBJ2-5; 7 positions agree with TRBD2. Germline lookup yields CDR1 SGHTA and CDR2 FQGTGA. The CDR3 sequence is 16 residues long. The V and J ends lost 0 bases and 6 bases, in that order; junction bases with no gene match: 10. As DNA, the CDR3 is TGTGCCAGCAGCTTAACCCCTAGCGGTGGCTCGAAGACCCAGTACTTC. Amino acid sequence: CASSLTPSGGSKTQYF.

This clonotype came up a few times. The rearrangement uses TRBV6-2 or TRBV6-3 and TRBJ1-1; a possible D gene is TRBD1 (6 bases). The CDR3 is 18 residues long. Germline lookup yields CDR1 MNHEY and CDR2 SVGEGT. Trimming took 2 bases from V and 3 from J, leaving 22 bases between them. CDR3 nucleotide sequence: TGTGCCAGCAGTTACACCTACCGGGACACGGTTCACGACACTGAAGCTTTCTTT. It specifies CASSYTYRDTVHDTEAFF.

The chain combines TRBV27 with TRBJ2-3; the D is unclear. CDR3 length equals 16 residues. V dropped 6 bases and J dropped 2 bases, with 18 bases sitting between them. From germline, CDR1 is MNHEY and CDR2 SMNVEV (reference sequence). The CDR3: CASSYTRAPTTDTQYF. In DNA form, the CDR3 reads TGTGCCAGCAGCTACACCCGGGCCCCCACCACAGATACGCAGTATTTT.

This chain links TRBV28 with TRBJ2-7; 8 bases are a match to TRBD1. V shed 4 bases, J shed 6 bases, and the junction held 8 bases outside the gene matches. The CDR3 runs 14 residues. The germline CDR1 and CDR2 sequences are MDHEN and SYDVKM. Here the CDR3 reads CASSSRTGFAEQYV. CDR3 sequence (DNA): TGTGCCAGCAGTTCCCGGACAGGGTTCGCCGAGCAGTACGTC.

About this clonotype: The junction departs from germline at one end; a sequencing error may be responsible. The chain joins TRBV7-9 to TRBJ2-3; D is ambiguous. Germline values: CDR1 SEHNR, CDR2 FQNEAQ (reference sequence). The length of the CDR3 is 15 residues. In DNA form, the CDR3 reads TGTTCCAGCAGCTTAGACGGATCCCGGGCGGTGACGCAGTATTTT. It specifies CSSSLDGSRAVTQYF.

DNA of the CDR3: TGTGCCAGCAGCTCAGACCCATATCAGCCCCAGCATTTT. Its translation is CASSSDPYQPQHF. J is TRBJ1-5 and V is TRBV11-1; D gene ambiguous. The CDR3 totals 13 residues. V lost 4 bases to trimming and J lost 5 bases, with 9 bases between them. Germline CDR1 SGHAT, CDR2 FQDESV (reference sequence). Filled out from reference TRBV11-1 and TRBJ1-5, the complete variable domain reads EAEVAQSPRYKITEKSQAVAFWCDPISGHATLYWYRQILGQGPELLVQFQDESVVDDSQLPKDRFSAERLKGVDSTLKIQPAELGDSAMYLCASSSDPYQPQHFGDGTRLSIL.

The chain combines TRBV25-1 with TRBJ2-1, with unresolved D. Germline CDR1 and CDR2: MGHDK and SYGVNS. V was clipped by 3 bases and J by 6 bases, with 15 bases between them. This CDR3 contains 15 residues. The CDR3 sequence is CASSDPRGLSNEQFF. In DNA, the CDR3 is TGTGCCAGCAGTGATCCCCGAGGATTGTCCAATGAGCAGTTCTTC.

This clonotype was picked up a small number of times. The V call is TRBV7-2, the J call TRBJ2-7; D is perhaps TRBD1 or TRBD2 (6 bases each). Germline CDR1 and CDR2: SGHTA and FQGNSA. CDR3 length: 14 amino acids. With 7 bases removed from V and 7 bases from J, the gap between germline ends came to 20 bases. The CDR3: CASMVRGGQGEQYF. CDR3 bases: TGTGCCAGCATGGTCAGAGGGGGGCAGGGGGAGCAGTACTTC.

V and J are TRBV25-1 and TRBJ2-3; 7 bases are shared with TRBD1. The junction had 10 bases not matched to a gene; V was cut back by 2 bases and J by 2 bases. Per the germline V gene, CDR1 is MGHDK and CDR2 is SYGVNS. This CDR3 contains 17 residues. The CDR3 bases are TGTGCCAGCAGTGAAAATTACTGGACAGGATCCACAGATACGCAGTATTTT. Its protein is CASSENYWTGSTDTQYF.

The chain couples TRBV20-1 to TRBJ1-2, with D tentatively TRBD1 (5 bases). Trimming took off 5 bases at V and 7 bases at J, with 17 bases between the two ends. This CDR3 has 13 amino acids. Looked up from germline, CDR1 is DFQATT and CDR2 is SNEGSKA (reference sequence). The CDR3 DNA reads as TGCAGTGCTTGGGAGGGACGGGGTCCTGGCTACACCTTC. Protein: CSAWEGRGPGYTF.

DNA of the CDR3: TGTGCCAGCAGTGAATGGAGGACAGTTCCGGGCACAGATACGCAGTATTTT. Protein: CASSEWRTVPGTDTQYF. V gene TRBV6-1 combines with J gene TRBJ2-3, with D perhaps matching TRBD1 (6 bases). V gave up 2 bases and J gave up 1 base, with 16 bases separating them. The CDR3 is made up of 17 amino acids. Germline V gene sequence: CDR1 MNHNS, CDR2 SASEGT.

This clonotype was counted only a few times. V is TRBV7-2 and J is TRBJ1-6; 7 nucleotides match TRBD1. J lost 4 bases, V lost 2 bases, and 8 bases had no gene match. Germline CDR1 is SGHTA and CDR2 is FQGNSA. This CDR3 is built from 17 residues. CDR3 coding DNA: TGTGCCAGCAGCTTAACAGTTAGGGGACAGTATAATTCACCCCTCCACTTT. Protein: CASSLTVRGQYNSPLHF.

This clonotype came up many times. The rearrangement uses TRBV20-1 and TRBJ2-4, with no clear D. The CDR3 contains 11 residues. The V and J ends lost 4 bases and 6 bases respectively, with 7 bases between them. Germline-derived CDR1 and CDR2 are DFQATT and SNEGSKA (reference sequence). For the CDR3, the DNA is TGCAGTGCTAAAGACATAAACATTCAGTACTTC. Translation: CSAKDINIQYF.

The chain is built from TRBV28 and TRBJ2-2; perhaps TRBD2 as D (6 bases). This CDR3 spans 16 amino acids. Germline CDR1 reads MDHEN; CDR2 reads SYDVKM. The ends were cut back, 3 bases at V and 5 bases at J, with 16 bases in the middle. The CDR3 nucleotides are TGTGCCAGCAGTTTCGAGGCGGGGATCAGGACCGGGGAGCTGTTTTTT. It translates to CASSFEAGIRTGELFF.

This clonotype was counted many times. The V gene is TRBV20-1, the J gene TRBJ1-5; D gene unclear. The CDR3 runs 14 residues. Per the germline V gene, CDR1 is DFQATT and CDR2 is SNEGSKA (reference sequence). The V and J ends lost 3 bases and 1 base respectively, with 10 bases between them. Here the CDR3 reads CSARGGESNQPQHF. The DNA of the CDR3 is TGCAGTGCTAGGGGAGGAGAGAGCAATCAGCCCCAGCATTTT.

This clonotype turned up a few times. The chain joins TRBV15 to TRBJ2-7; D gene unclear. V lost 0 bases and J 6 bases, leaving 9 bases between the germline ends. Germline V gene data show CDR1 as LNHNV and CDR2 as YYDKDF (reference sequence). The CDR3 spans 13 residues. The CDR3 nucleotides read TGTGCCACCAGCAGAGATGAGACCGGCGAGCAGTACGTC. As protein: CATSRDETGEQYV.

Many counts were recorded for this clonotype. The rearrangement links TRBV6-1 to TRBJ2-3; tentative D call: TRBD1 (6 bases). The CDR3 sequence is 14 residues long. CDR1 is MNHNS, CDR2 SASEGT, per germline. Trimming took 7 bases from V and 1 from J, leaving 12 bases between them. CDR3 sequence reads: CASTPGVGTDTQYF. The CDR3 bases are TGTGCCAGCACCCCAGGGGTCGGCACAGATACGCAGTATTTT.

The sample holds one count of this clonotype. This could be a read error, since a much larger clone is one nucleotide away. Because it lacks the conserved phenylalanine or tryptophan at the end, this CDR3 is likely a read error. The chain joins TRBV24-1 to TRBJ1-1; TRBD1 agrees at 8 bases. The CDR3 spans 13 residues. V shed 7 bases and J 3 bases; nucleotides not matched to a gene: 3. Germline CDR1 KGHDR, CDR2 SFDVKD. CDR3 residues: CATSGTGDTEAFC. The CDR3 DNA is TGTGCCACCAGCGGGACAGGAGACACTGAAGCTTTCTGT.

The rearrangement joins TRBV7-2 to TRBJ2-1, with D perhaps TRBD2 (7 bases). The CDR3 length is 16 residues. Trimming stripped 7 bases from V and 0 bases from J, with 16 bases between. CDR1 is SGHTA, CDR2 FQGNSA, per germline. CDR3 sequence (DNA): TGTGCCAGCATACGAGGGGGGGGGCCCTCCTACAATGAGCAGTTCTTC. Translation gives CASIRGGGPSYNEQFF.

This clonotype was counted only a few times. The V and J genes are TRBV7-2 and TRBJ2-7; D tentatively fits TRBD1 or TRBD2 (5 bases each). Trimming stripped 1 base from V and 2 bases from J, with 9 bases between. The CDR3 loop spans 14 amino acids. Germline lookup yields CDR1 SGHTA and CDR2 FQGNSA. The DNA for the CDR3 is TGTGCCAGCAGCTTAGAGGGACGAACCTACGAGCAGTACTTC. Translating gives CASSLEGRTYEQYF.

About this clonotype itself: The junction departs from germline at one end; a sequencing error may be responsible. The genes are TRBV5-1 and TRBJ2-1; TRBD2 is a possible D gene (5 bases). The CDR3 contains 15 residues. Germline V gene sequence: CDR1 SGHRS, CDR2 YFSETQ. DNA for the CDR3: TGCGCCAGCAGCTCGGACTTAGTCTCCTGCAATGAGCAGTTCTTC. This gives the protein CASSSDLVSCNEQFF. Combining the CDR3 with reference TRBV5-1 and TRBJ2-1 gives the whole variable domain KAGVTQTPRYLIKTRGQQVTLSCSPISGHRSVSWYQQTPGQGLQFLFEYFSETQRNKGNFPGRFSGRQFSNSRSEMNVSTLELGDSALYLCASSSDLVSCNEQFFGPGTRLTVL.

This clonotype was found many times. The junction departs from the called germline gene at one end, perhaps through a read error. The chain has TRBV20-1 and TRBJ2-4; the D is unclear. This CDR3 has 15 amino acids. Looked up from germline, CDR1 is DFQATT and CDR2 is SNEGSKA (reference sequence). The CDR3 DNA is TGCAGTGCCAGAGTCCCGAACGCTCAAAAAAACATTCAGTACTTC. Amino acid sequence: CSARVPNAQKNIQYF.

V gene TRBV20-1 combines with J gene TRBJ2-2; maybe TRBD1 (5 bases). V lost 4 bases and J lost 2, with 11 bases in between. This CDR3 is 14 amino acids long. CDR1 DFQATT and CDR2 SNEGSKA come from the germline V gene (reference sequence). DNA for the CDR3: TGCAGTGCTACCCTGGACACTAACACCGGGGAGCTGTTTTTT. This codes for CSATLDTNTGELFF.